The 16 T cell receptor beta chains presented below share a single source sample, sequenced in a study of blood T cell repertoires in COVID-19. Sequencing was performed with immunoSEQ multiplex PCR; in TCRdb, only in-frame clones are kept and a portion is missing. The sample gives some 360,000 clones, about 87% of which show up once; under 3% is in the top ten. The sample comprised peripheral blood. These receptors were collected from a woman aged 55-70 years with COVID-19, enrolled during active disease.

The chain employs TRBV6-5 and TRBJ1-5; possible D gene TRBD1, 6 bases. The V end lost 6 bases, the J end lost 2 bases, and 11 bases lay between the germline ends. CDR3 size: 14 residues. Germline V lookup: CDR1 MNHEY, CDR2 SVGAGI. CDR3 loop: CASRGGPRNQPQHF. CDR3 bases: TGTGCCAGCAGGGGGGGGCCCCGCAATCAGCCCCAGCATTTT.

The chain couples TRBV5-1 to TRBJ1-1; D remains unclear. The CDR3 has 17 amino acids. Trimming took 2 bases from V and 0 from J, leaving 17 bases between them. CDR1 and CDR2 (germline): SGHRS, YFSETQ. CDR3 in amino acids: CASSLGDPGFMNTEAFF. In DNA, the CDR3 is TGCGCCAGCAGCTTAGGCGACCCGGGGTTCATGAACACTGAAGCTTTCTTT.

The gene calls are TRBV9 and TRBJ2-1, with TRBD2 identical over 11 bases. Germline loops: CDR1 SGDLS, CDR2 YYNGEE. The CDR3 extends over 17 amino acids. V shed 3 bases and J 4 bases; nucleotides not matched to a gene: 9. This CDR3 is CASSGTLAGGTYNEQFF. CDR3 in DNA: TGTGCCAGCAGCGGGACCTTAGCGGGGGGGACGTACAATGAGCAGTTCTTC.

V usage is TRBV5-6 and J usage is TRBJ2-7, with D perhaps matching TRBD1 (6 bases). The CDR3 has 14 residues. Trimming left V 4 bases short and J 3 bases short, with 14 bases between. Germline V gene sequence: CDR1 SGHDT, CDR2 YYEEEE. The DNA of the CDR3 is TGTGCCAGCAGCCCCGGGACAACCTTCTACGAGCAGTACTTC. It specifies CASSPGTTFYEQYF. The variable domain in full, completed from reference TRBV5-6 and TRBJ2-7, reads DAGVTQSPTHLIKTRGQQVTLRCSPKSGHDTVSWYQQALGQGPQFIFQYYEEEERQRGNFPDRFSGHQFPNYSSELNVNALLLGDSALYLCASSPGTTFYEQYFGPGTRLTVT.

The CDR3 reads CASSPGESGNTIYF. As DNA, the CDR3 is TGTGCCAGCAGCCCGGGGGAGTCTGGAAACACCATATATTTT. The rearrangement links TRBV6-5 to TRBJ1-3; TRBD1 is a possible D gene (5 bases). V was clipped by 6 bases and J by 1 base, with 10 bases between them. Per the germline V gene, CDR1 is MNHEY and CDR2 is SVGAGI. The CDR3 consists of 14 residues.

The chain is built from TRBV28 and TRBJ1-5; no reliable D call. There are 15 residues in the CDR3. V was clipped by 3 bases and J by 3 bases, with 12 bases between them. Per the germline V gene, CDR1 is MDHEN and CDR2 is SYDVKM. This CDR3 is CASSFVAGPNQPQHF. The CDR3 DNA follows: TGTGCCAGCAGTTTTGTTGCTGGCCCCAATCAGCCCCAGCATTTT.

J is TRBJ2-3 and V is TRBV11-2, with no clear D. The CDR3 is 17 residues long. V was cut by 2 bases and J by 6 bases, with 21 bases left in between. Germline lookup yields CDR1 SGHAT and CDR2 FQNNGV. The CDR3 region is CASSLYPLYNQRDTQYF. In nucleotides, the CDR3 is TGTGCCAGCAGCTTATACCCTTTGTACAATCAGAGGGATACGCAGTATTTT.

The CDR3 DNA sequence: TGTGCCATCAGTGCCAATACAGGGCTTAGAAGGGGAGTAAACTACGAGCAGTACTTC. It yields the protein CAISANTGLRRGVNYEQYF. The gene calls are TRBV10-3 and TRBJ2-7; a possible D gene is TRBD1 (6 bases). V shed 4 bases and J shed 3 bases, with 28 bases lying between them. From germline, CDR1 is ENHRY and CDR2 SYGVKD. The CDR3 covers 19 residues.

The J gene is TRBJ2-6, the V gene TRBV4-1; 7 bases map to TRBD1. CDR3 length equals 18 residues. Germline CDR1 and CDR2: MGHRA and YSYEKL. Trimming removed 4 bases from V and 1 base from J; junction bases left unmatched: 10. The CDR3 coding sequence is TGCGCCAGCAGCCCCGGGACAGCTTTGACGTCTGGGGCCAACGTCCTGACTTTC. Protein sequence: CASSPGTALTSGANVLTF.

The chain couples TRBV7-6 to TRBJ2-3, with TRBD1 matching over 10 bases. The CDR3 consists of 16 residues. J gave up 4 bases and V 5 bases, and 9 bases lay outside the gene matches. In germline, CDR1 is SGHVS, CDR2 FNYEAQ. The CDR3 is CASSPQTGGYADTQYF. The CDR3, as DNA: TGTGCCAGCAGCCCGCAGACAGGGGGCTACGCAGATACGCAGTATTTT. Full variable domain (outside the CDR3, taken from reference TRBV7-6 and TRBJ2-3): GAGVSQSPRYKVTKRGQDVALRCDPISGHVSLYWYRQALGQGPEFLTYFNYEAQQDKSGLPNDRFSAERPEGSISTLTIQRTEQRDSAMYRCASSPQTGGYADTQYFGPGTRLTVL.

This clone came up many times. V usage is TRBV9 and J usage is TRBJ2-2; weak D call: TRBD2 (5 bases). The CDR3 has 14 residues. The V end lost 4 bases, the J end lost 2 bases, and 9 bases lay between the germline ends. CDR1 and CDR2 from the germline V gene are SGDLS and YYNGEE. CDR3 region: CASSLRLNTGELFF. CDR3 bases: TGTGCCAGCAGCTTACGACTAAACACCGGGGAGCTGTTTTTT.

The V and J genes are TRBV25-1 and TRBJ2-7, with 11 nucleotides matching TRBD2. Trimming took 3 bases from V and 1 from J; bases not matched to a gene: 5. Per germline, CDR1 MGHDK and CDR2 SYGVNS. The CDR3 consists of 16 residues. CDR3 coding DNA: TGTGCCAGCAGTGATCCGAGACTAGCGGGGTCCTACGAGCAGTACTTC. Encoded protein: CASSDPRLAGSYEQYF.

The V call is TRBV7-3, the J call TRBJ2-7; 7 bases match TRBD1. The germline gives CDR1 SGHTA, CDR2 FQGTGA. Trimming at V came to 2 bases and at J to 2 bases, leaving 6 bases not matched to a gene. This CDR3 spans 15 amino acids. The CDR3 DNA is TGTGCCAGCAGCTTAGGGCCTCAGGGGGCCTACGAGCAGTACTTC. Encoded protein: CASSLGPQGAYEQYF.

This clone appeared once. The chain joins TRBV4-1 to TRBJ1-3, with a tentative D call TRBD1 (5 bases). Per germline, CDR1 MGHRA and CDR2 YSYEKL. V dropped 4 bases and J dropped 2 bases, with 12 bases sitting between them. The CDR3 spans 15 residues. CDR3 sequence: CASSLPTVTGNTIYF. The DNA of the CDR3 is TGCGCCAGCAGCCTACCGACAGTAACTGGAAACACCATATATTTT.

The V and J genes are TRBV15 and TRBJ1-3; 9 bases are shared with TRBD1. V lost 1 base to trimming and J lost 6 bases; unmatched junction nucleotides: 7. The CDR3 runs to 16 residues. The germline V gene has CDR1 LNHNV and CDR2 YYDKDF (reference sequence). The CDR3 region is CATSRVRTGVVNTIYF. DNA of the CDR3: TGTGCCACCAGCAGAGTTCGGACAGGGGTGGTAAACACCATATATTTT.

The J gene is TRBJ1-2, the V gene TRBV6-5, with D tentatively TRBD1 (5 bases). The germline V gene encodes CDR1 MNHEY and CDR2 SVGAGI. The CDR3 is made up of 15 amino acids. The V end lost 8 bases, the J end lost 0 bases, and 16 bases lay between the germline ends. CDR3 protein: CASAGRQTTNYGYTF. The CDR3 DNA reads as TGTGCCAGCGCCGGGAGACAGACAACTAACTATGGCTACACCTTC.